Shown below are 16 T cell receptor beta chains from a single sample sequenced in a study of blood T cell repertoires in COVID-19. Measured with immunoSEQ multiplex PCR; TCRdb has only the in-frame clones, and not every one. In the table there are nearly 80,000 clones, 65% to 85% of which are singletons. Sample: peripheral blood. Every receptor here comes from a man aged 60 to 75 with active or convalescent COVID-19.

This clone was observed a few times. V usage is TRBV7-8 and J usage is TRBJ1-5; possibly TRBD1 for D (5 bases). Germline CDR1 is SGHVS and CDR2 is FQNEAQ. Trimming took off 2 bases at V and 4 bases at J, with 15 bases between the two ends. The CDR3 covers 16 residues. The CDR3 loop reads CASSLQGPTYNQPQHF. The DNA of the CDR3 is TGTGCCAGCAGCTTACAGGGCCCGACCTATAATCAGCCCCAGCATTTT.

The J gene is TRBJ1-2, the V gene TRBV11-2; D is ambiguous. Looked up from germline, CDR1 is SGHAT and CDR2 is FQNNGV. This CDR3 contains 15 residues. The V end was cut by 4 bases, the J end by 4 bases, with 16 bases between. The CDR3: CASSSPRRTLYGYTF. The CDR3 DNA reads TGTGCCAGCAGCTCGCCTAGGAGAACGCTCTATGGCTACACCTTC.

This chain uses TRBV14 with TRBJ2-1; 9 nucleotides agree with TRBD2. Germline CDR1 reads SGHDN; CDR2 reads FVKESK. V lost 4 bases, J lost 9 bases, and 10 bases stayed unmatched. The CDR3 is 15 residues long. CDR3 bases: TGTGCCAGCAGCCCGAGGAGCGGGGGGCGAGGTGAGCAGTTCTTC. It codes for CASSPRSGGRGEQFF.

J is TRBJ2-1 and V is TRBV5-1; TRBD2 agrees at 7 bases. The germline gives CDR1 SGHRS, CDR2 YFSETQ. With 2 bases clipped from V and 0 bases from J, the junction kept 11 bases outside the gene matches. This CDR3 has 18 amino acids. The chain's CDR3 is CASSFPGGGSISYNEQFF. DNA of the CDR3: TGCGCCAGCAGCTTTCCGGGAGGAGGGTCGATCTCCTACAATGAGCAGTTCTTC.

This clone was counted once. The rearrangement uses TRBV2 and TRBJ1-6, with 8 bases aligning to TRBD1. Losses at the gene ends were 7 bases for V and 8 bases for J; bases not matched to a gene: 7. Germline V gives CDR1 SNHLY, CDR2 FYNNEI. CDR3 length: 14 residues. CDR3 bases: TGTGCCAGCAACCCGGGACAGGCAGATTCACCCCTCCACTTT. Protein: CASNPGQADSPLHF.

V gene TRBV19 combines with J gene TRBJ1-1, with TRBD1 matching 8 bases. Trimming at V came to 5 bases and at J to 5 bases, leaving 4 bases not matched to a gene. CDR3 length equals 13 residues. Germline CDR1 and CDR2: LNHDA and SQIVND (reference sequence). CDR3 nucleotide sequence: TGTGCCAGTAGTGACAGGGGAAGAACTGAAGCTTTCTTT. Amino acids: CASSDRGRTEAFF.

The V gene is TRBV5-1, the J gene TRBJ2-7; a possible D gene is TRBD1 (5 bases). The germline V gene encodes CDR1 SGHRS and CDR2 YFSETQ. The CDR3 covers 12 residues. Trimming cost V 5 bases and J 2 bases, with 8 bases left between them. In DNA form, the CDR3 reads TGCGCCAGCAGGGACACCACCTACGAGCAGTACTTC. Translation gives CASRDTTYEQYF.

The V and J genes are TRBV29-1 and TRBJ2-7; weak D call: TRBD2 (7 bases). Trimming shortened V by 6 bases and J by 5 bases, and 20 bases separated the two germline ends. Germline-derived CDR1 and CDR2 are SQVTM and ANQGSEA. The CDR3 consists of 14 residues. CDR3: CSVGGGVGGDEQYF. The CDR3 nucleotides read TGCAGCGTCGGAGGGGGGGTCGGCGGTGACGAGCAGTACTTC.

The rearrangement joins TRBV6-2 or TRBV6-3 to TRBJ1-5, with 8 bases identical to TRBD1. Trimming took 6 bases from V and 5 from J; bases not matched to a gene: 15. This CDR3 has 17 amino acids. Germline assignment: CDR1 MNHEY and CDR2 SVGEGT. The CDR3 DNA sequence: TGTGCCAGCAGCTCTGGACAGGGCCTTGGGGCACATCAGCCCCAGCATTTT. Protein product: CASSSGQGLGAHQPQHF.

The rearrangement links TRBV27 to TRBJ1-4; 10 bases fit TRBD1. The V and J ends lost 6 bases and 8 bases, in that order; junction bases with no gene match: 9. Germline V gene sequence: CDR1 MNHEY, CDR2 SMNVEV (reference sequence). There are 15 residues in the CDR3. In DNA form, the CDR3 reads TGTGCCAGCAGACACAAACCGGGACAGGGGGAAAAACTGTTTTTT. Translated, it gives CASRHKPGQGEKLFF.

This sequence joins TRBV10-3 and TRBJ2-1; D gene uncertain. CDR3 size: 13 residues. Germline values: CDR1 ENHRY, CDR2 SYGVKD. The ends were cut back, 10 bases at V and 2 bases at J, with 12 bases in the middle. The CDR3 region is CATMGLAYNEQFF. The CDR3 DNA is TGTGCCACAATGGGCCTCGCCTACAATGAGCAGTTCTTC.

The V call is TRBV2, the J call TRBJ1-2; D perhaps matches TRBD1 (5 bases). This CDR3 has 15 amino acids. The V gene's germline CDR1 is SNHLY and CDR2 FYNNEI. V was pared by 2 bases and J by 6 bases, with 16 bases between. The CDR3 DNA reads TGTGCCAGCAGTGAAATAGGGGCGGGGAGTGATGGCTACACCTTC. Its protein is CASSEIGAGSDGYTF. Filled out from reference TRBV2 and TRBJ1-2, the complete variable domain reads EPEVTQTPSHQVTQMGQEVILRCVPISNHLYFYWYRQILGQKVEFLVSFYNNEISEKSEIFDDQFSVERPDGSNFTLKIRSTKLEDSAMYFCASSEIGAGSDGYTFGSGTRLTVV.

The sample holds one count of this clone. This sequence joins TRBV23-1 and TRBJ1-2; perhaps TRBD1 as D (6 bases). TRBV23-1 is an open reading frame whose function is uncertain. The ends were cut back, 2 bases at V and 6 bases at J, with 16 bases in the middle. The CDR3 spans 15 residues. CDR3 in DNA: TGCGCCAGCAGTCAAACTCAGGGCGGGGGCGATGGCTACACCTTC. Amino acid sequence: CASSQTQGGGDGYTF.

This clone was found a few times. The rearrangement joins TRBV7-8 to TRBJ2-5; D not certain. Germline V CDR1 and CDR2: SGHVS, FQNEAQ. V lost 1 base, J lost 12 bases, and 6 bases lay in between. The CDR3 has 10 amino acids. Here the CDR3 reads CASSLGEEYF. As DNA, the CDR3 is TGTGCCAGCAGCTTAGGAGAGGAGTACTTC.

V and J are TRBV3-1 (or the pseudogene TRBV3-2) and TRBJ2-3, with D possibly TRBD2 on 5 matching bases. The germline CDR1 and CDR2 sequences are LGHDT and YNNKEL (reference sequence). Trimming pared 4 bases from V and 4 bases from J, leaving 21 bases between. This CDR3 is 17 amino acids long. The CDR3 sequence is CASSRGPARPAADTQYF. In DNA form, the CDR3 reads TGTGCCAGCAGCCGAGGACCTGCCAGGCCAGCGGCAGATACGCAGTATTTT.

The chain uses TRBV4-1 and TRBJ1-1; 8 bases agree with TRBD1. From germline, CDR1 is MGHRA and CDR2 YSYEKL. Unmatched junction bases numbered 6, after V lost 5 bases and J lost 7 bases. This CDR3 has 13 residues. The CDR3 region has the DNA TGCGCCAGCAGCTTAGGGACAGGACTTGAAGCTTTCTTT. Translated: CASSLGTGLEAFF.